The rows below give T cell receptor beta chains drawn from one sample of a study of post-analysis software for immune sequencing data. TCRdb called the PCR reads again in MiXCR, with one record for every CDR3 protein. This table has 450,000 to 700,000 distinct CDR3 sequences, 44% appearing once. The material sequenced was blood. The receptors derive from a girl aged 10-17 years with multiple sclerosis. Both conserved end residues are part of each CDR3. A D gene is named only where the DNA matches it firmly. Part of the rows lack a size; the others show once, few, many or a class for expanded clones.

clone size,V gene,J gene,D gene,CDR3 protein,CDR3 DNA
many,TRBV5-6,TRBJ2-7,TRBD2,CASSLGGLAGVNEQYF,TGTGCCAGCAGCTTGGGGGGGCTAGCGGGGGTCAACGAGCAGTACTTC
few,TRBV27,TRBJ2-7,NA,CASSPKGGPFYEQYF,TGTGCCAGCAGCCCCAAAGGAGGGCCGTTCTACGAGCAGTACTTC
NA,TRBV29-1,TRBJ2-7,TRBD2,CSAASVGGTSRSYEQYF,TGCAGCGCTGCGTCTGTTGGGGGGACTAGCAGATCCTACGAGCAGTACTTC
NA,TRBV7-2,TRBJ2-2,NA,CASSLIRQVAGELFF,TGTGCCAGTAGCTTAATTCGTCAGGTGGCCGGGGAGCTGTTTTTT
NA,TRBV5-1,TRBJ2-3,NA,CASSLIRDTDTQYF,TGCGCCAGCAGCCTAATCCGGGACACAGATACGCAGTATTTT
NA,TRBV7-9,TRBJ2-1,TRBD2,CASSPRGRANEQFF,TGTGCCAGCAGCCCCCGGGGGAGGGCGAATGAGCAGTTCTTC
NA,TRBV25-1,TRBJ2-7,TRBD1,CASSPPRKGQGLYEQYF,TGTGCCAGCAGTCCGCCCAGGAAGGGACAGGGCCTCTACGAGCAGTACTTC
once,TRBV5-1,TRBJ1-2,NA,CASSLDPFMGAQGYTF,TGCGCCAGCAGCTTGGACCCCTTTATGGGGGCGCAGGGCTACACCTTC
few,TRBV6-5,TRBJ1-2,NA,CASSYSPPNYGYTF,TGTGCCAGCAGTTACTCCCCACCAAACTATGGCTACACCTTC
NA,TRBV7-9,TRBJ1-1,NA,CASSQPVGQVNTEAFF,TGTGCCAGCAGCCAACCTGTCGGGCAGGTTAACACTGAAGCTTTCTTT
NA,TRBV5-1,TRBJ2-3,NA,CASSLRQGSTDTQYF,TGCGCCAGCAGCTTGAGACAAGGGAGCACAGATACGCAGTATTTT
NA,TRBV5-1,TRBJ2-7,TRBD2,CASSLSAGANEQYF,TGCGCCAGCAGCTTGTCGGCGGGAGCGAACGAGCAGTACTTC
many,TRBV20-1,TRBJ2-4,NA,CSARDGLTLAKNIQYF,TGCAGTGCTAGAGATGGACTAACCCTAGCCAAAAACATTCAGTACTTC
few,TRBV2,TRBJ2-7,NA,CASGTDYEQYF,TGTGCCAGCGGGACGGATTACGAGCAGTACTTC
few,TRBV5-1,TRBJ1-2,NA,CASSPSGTPGYTF,TGCGCCAGCAGCCCCTCCGGGACACCTGGCTACACCTTC
NA,TRBV21-1,TRBJ2-3,NA,CASSKGRVRDPAGDSTDTQYF,TGTGCCAGCAGCAAAGGTCGGGTCAGGGATCCAGCGGGAGATAGCACAGATACGCAGTATTTT
once,TRBV10-3,TRBJ2-1,TRBD1,CAISPDRVRNEQFF,TGTGCCATCAGTCCGGACAGGGTACGGAATGAGCAGTTCTTC
few,TRBV20-1,TRBJ1-2,TRBD1,CSARRTGGGGYTF,TGCAGTGCTAGAAGGACAGGGGGCGGAGGCTACACCTTC
NA,TRBV28,TRBJ1-4,NA,CASLGGTNEKLFF,TGTGCCTCCCTCGGAGGGACGAATGAAAAACTGTTTTTT
NA,TRBV12-3/TRBV12-4,TRBJ2-7,NA,CASSFLTANYEQYF,TGTGCCAGCAGTTTCCTTACAGCCAACTACGAGCAGTACTTC
few,TRBV5-1,TRBJ1-6,NA,CASSWHGGDYNSPLHF,TGCGCCAGCAGCTGGCACGGGGGTGACTATAATTCACCCCTCCACTTT
many,TRBV12-3/TRBV12-4,TRBJ1-2,NA,CASSLGGLGYGYTF,TGTGCCAGCAGTTTAGGGGGGCTGGGCTATGGCTACACCTTC
few,TRBV20-1,TRBJ2-7,TRBD1,CSAPGQGPYEQYF,TGCAGTGCCCCGGGACAGGGCCCCTACGAGCAGTACTTC
NA,TRBV6-1,TRBJ2-7,TRBD2,CASSESPSGHLTSQYF,TGTGCCAGCAGTGAGTCGCCTAGCGGACATCTTACGTCGCAGTACTTC
NA,TRBV27,TRBJ2-1,TRBD2,CASSATSGGRNEQFF,TGTGCCAGCAGTGCGACTAGCGGGGGACGAAATGAGCAGTTCTTC
NA,TRBV12-3/TRBV12-4,TRBJ2-7,TRBD1,CASSFLTGKGYEQYF,TGTGCCAGCAGTTTTTTGACAGGGAAAGGCTACGAGCAGTACTTC
few,TRBV9,TRBJ2-7,NA,CASSASGTADYEQYF,TGTGCCAGCAGCGCCTCCGGGACCGCCGACTACGAGCAGTACTTC
NA,TRBV3-1,TRBJ1-2,NA,CASSLGRARYTF,TGTGCCAGCAGCCTTGGCCGGGCCCGCTACACCTTC
NA,TRBV20-1,TRBJ1-1,NA,CSAANPGRGMNTEAFF,TGCAGTGCTGCAAATCCGGGACGCGGAATGAACACTGAAGCTTTCTTT
NA,TRBV10-3,TRBJ2-7,TRBD2,CAISALTSENPYEQYF,TGTGCCATCAGTGCGCTAACTAGCGAAAACCCCTACGAGCAGTACTTC
few,TRBV5-1,TRBJ2-7,TRBD1,CASSPVTGAVYEQYF,TGCGCCAGCAGCCCCGTGACAGGGGCAGTCTACGAGCAGTACTTC
NA,TRBV6-6,TRBJ2-7,NA,CASNPGLVYEQYF,TGTGCCAGCAACCCGGGACTCGTCTACGAGCAGTACTTC
few,TRBV3-1,TRBJ2-5,TRBD2,CASSQSPKAGGIQETQYF,TGTGCCAGCAGCCAAAGTCCTAAAGCGGGGGGGATTCAAGAGACCCAGTACTTC
NA,TRBV4-1,TRBJ1-5,NA,CASSGQFRSNQPQHF,TGCGCCAGCAGTGGACAGTTTAGGAGCAATCAGCCCCAGCATTTT
NA,TRBV10-3,TRBJ1-2,TRBD1,CAISAETGNTGYTF,TGTGCCATCAGTGCCGAGACAGGGAATACGGGCTACACCTTC
NA,TRBV12-3/TRBV12-4,TRBJ2-7,TRBD1,CASSPGTGQMNEQYF,TGTGCCAGCAGCCCCGGGACAGGCCAGATGAACGAGCAGTACTTC
few,TRBV25-1,TRBJ2-3,NA,CASSRDSRLHTQYF,TGTGCCAGCAGTCGGGACTCAAGGCTACATACGCAGTATTTT
NA,TRBV29-1,TRBJ2-7,NA,CSVEDGVLTPVGSYEQYF,TGCAGCGTTGAAGATGGGGTACTAACCCCGGTCGGCTCCTACGAGCAGTACTTC
NA,TRBV10-2,TRBJ2-3,NA,CASSERTADTQYF,TGCGCCAGCAGTGAGAGGACCGCAGATACGCAGTATTTT
NA,TRBV11-2,TRBJ2-7,NA,CASSSYRGKDEQYF,TGTGCCAGCAGCTCATACCGAGGGAAGGACGAGCAGTACTTC
NA,TRBV12-3/TRBV12-4,TRBJ2-1,TRBD1,CASSVTGGRNNEQFF,TGTGCCAGTAGTGTTACAGGGGGAAGGAACAATGAGCAGTTCTTC
many,TRBV5-1,TRBJ2-7,NA,CASGPGSPTTEQYF,TGCGCCAGCGGCCCCGGGAGTCCTACTACCGAGCAGTACTTC
few,TRBV6-5,TRBJ2-7,TRBD2,CASSPPLAGVGEQYF,TGTGCCAGCAGCCCCCCCCTAGCGGGAGTTGGCGAGCAGTACTTC
NA,TRBV12-3/TRBV12-4,TRBJ2-1,NA,CASSTQSDPYNEQFF,TGTGCCAGTAGTACCCAGAGCGACCCCTACAATGAGCAGTTCTTC
NA,TRBV6-7,TRBJ2-3,NA,CASSYSPATDSTDTQYF,TGTGCCAGCAGTTACTCTCCGGCGACGGACAGCACAGATACGCAGTATTTT
NA,TRBV5-1,TRBJ2-7,TRBD1,CASSLDLTDRTTYEQYF,TGCGCCAGCAGCTTGGACCTCACGGACAGGACAACCTACGAGCAGTACTTC
NA,TRBV7-2,TRBJ2-7,TRBD2,CASSLARSSGGLTYEQYF,TGTGCCAGCAGCTTAGCAAGGTCTAGCGGGGGGCTAACCTACGAGCAGTACTTC
NA,TRBV7-2,TRBJ2-1,TRBD1,CASSPDRTYNEQFF,TGCGCCAGCAGCCCGGACAGGACCTACAATGAGCAGTTCTTC
NA,TRBV12-3/TRBV12-4,TRBJ1-5,NA,CASSGQSNQPQHF,TGTGCCAGCAGCGGACAAAGCAATCAGCCCCAGCATTTT
few,TRBV25-1,TRBJ2-7,TRBD2,CASSPRLAGDWGEQYF,TGTGCCAGCAGTCCCCGACTAGCGGGAGACTGGGGCGAGCAGTACTTC
NA,TRBV4-2,TRBJ2-1,NA,CASSQESDARSYNEQFF,TGTGCCAGCAGCCAAGAATCCGACGCTAGGTCCTACAATGAGCAGTTCTTC
NA,TRBV20-1,TRBJ1-1,NA,CSARGRWGNAEAFF,TGCAGTGCTAGAGGTCGGTGGGGCAACGCTGAAGCTTTCTTT
NA,TRBV10-2,TRBJ1-2,NA,CASSTEGINGYTF,TGCGCCAGCTCGACAGAGGGAATCAATGGCTACACCTTC
NA,TRBV10-3,TRBJ2-3,TRBD2,CTISMTSGSADTQYF,TGTACCATCAGTATGACTAGCGGGAGCGCAGATACGCAGTATTTT
NA,TRBV12-3/TRBV12-4,TRBJ1-5,NA,CASSPSPGGEPQHF,TGTGCCAGCAGTCCCTCCCCCGGGGGGGAACCCCAGCATTTT
NA,TRBV29-1,TRBJ2-7,NA,CSVEDLGAHEQYF,TGCAGCGTTGAAGATCTGGGGGCCCACGAGCAGTACTTC
NA,TRBV5-1,TRBJ2-7,TRBD2,CASSLEGGRRGYEQYF,TGCGCCAGCAGCTTGGAGGGCGGGAGAAGGGGCTACGAGCAGTACTTC